What follows describes a single T cell receptor (beta chain). The antigen is unknown. Germline CDR1 LGHNT, CDR2 FRNRAP. This CDR3 is built from 18 residues. V lost 6 bases and J 7 bases, leaving 29 bases between the germline ends. This specimen comes from a study of cytomegalovirus exposure and HLA in healthy donors. Study background: Later analysis reported that the 120 validation repertoires shared the platform of the approximately 620 first-cohort repertoires.

Donors were drawn from the approximately 130-subject validation cohort, separate from the 666-subject first cohort. Some clones are missing from TCRdb's copy, which holds only in-frame ones; the method was immunoSEQ multiplex PCR. The sample consists of 90,000 or so clones, around 85% of them appearing once. Findings and limits, study-wide: For cytomegalovirus status, the classifier reportedly gave diagnoses with high specificity and sensitivity. Under in vitro conditions, a few CMV-associated chains were confirmed as specific for CMV antigens.

What was sequenced was PBMCs. This clonotype was sampled from a man younger than 35 in good health and CMV-seropositive. This chain joins TRBV12-5 and TRBJ2-3; TRBD2 might be the D (5 bases). CDR3 in DNA: TGTGCTAGTGGCTGGCGCGGGCGTGGGATCAGTGAGACTAATACGCAGTATTTT. As protein: CASGWRGRGISETNTQYF.